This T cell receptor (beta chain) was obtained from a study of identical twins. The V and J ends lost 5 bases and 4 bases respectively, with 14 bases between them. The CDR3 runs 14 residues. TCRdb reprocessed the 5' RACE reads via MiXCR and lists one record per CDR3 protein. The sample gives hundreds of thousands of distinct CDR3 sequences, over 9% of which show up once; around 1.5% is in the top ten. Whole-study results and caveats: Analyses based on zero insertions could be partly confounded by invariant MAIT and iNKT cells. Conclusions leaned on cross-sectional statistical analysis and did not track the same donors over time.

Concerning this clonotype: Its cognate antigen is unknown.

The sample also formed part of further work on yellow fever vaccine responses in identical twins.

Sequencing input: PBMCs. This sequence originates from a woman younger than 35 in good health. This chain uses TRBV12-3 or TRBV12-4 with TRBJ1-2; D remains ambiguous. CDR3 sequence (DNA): TGTGCCAGCAGTCCCCTCCTCGGGCGCTATGGCTACACCTTC. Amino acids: CASSPLLGRYGYTF.